The next 26 T cell receptor beta chains were all read from a single sample in a study of T cell responses to AZD1222 COVID-19 vaccine. Clones were read by immunoSEQ multiplex PCR, and TCRdb kept only the in-frame ones, dropping some. The table shows over 65,000 clones, with 88% occurring only once. Sequences were derived from peripheral blood, sampled 28 days after the second AZD1222 dose. All receptors derive from an adult who received the AZD1222 COVID-19 vaccine.

The chain links TRBV10-1 to TRBJ2-3; 7 nucleotides align to TRBD1. Germline CDR1 WNHNN, CDR2 SYGVQD (reference sequence). The CDR3 runs to 14 residues. Trimming cost V 3 bases and J 1 base; bases outside gene matches: 1. The CDR3 spells CASSDGTGTDTQYF. In DNA, the CDR3 is TGCGCCAGCAGTGATGGGACAGGCACAGATACGCAGTATTTT.

V usage is TRBV7-9 and J usage is TRBJ1-1; TRBD1 agrees at 7 bases. The germline gives CDR1 SEHNR, CDR2 FQNEAQ (reference sequence). V was clipped by 8 bases and J by 2 bases; unmatched bases: 14. The CDR3 runs to 16 residues. CDR3 nucleotide sequence: TGTGCCAGCCTCCAATCCGAGGGGGCGCCCAACACTGAAGCTTTCTTT. This codes for CASLQSEGAPNTEAFF.

This rearrangement joins TRBV21-1 to TRBJ2-5; no check of the table's D call, TRBD1, against the DNA was made. TRBV21-1 is noted as a pseudogene. This CDR3 region has 21 residues. The CDR3 protein is CASSKVVGGVAPQGAMETQYF. The CDR3 DNA follows: TGTGCCAGCAGCAAAGTCGTGGGTGGGGTGGCTCCACAGGGGGCTATGGAGACCCAGTACTTC.

This clone was observed a single time. The rearrangement links TRBV19 to TRBJ2-2; perhaps TRBD2 as D (6 bases). The CDR3 length is 17 residues. V lost 3 bases and J lost 3, with 17 bases in between. Germline loops: CDR1 LNHDA, CDR2 SQIVND (reference sequence). The CDR3 region has the DNA TGTGCCAGTAGTATGAGTCGCGGGGATTACGACACCGGGGAGCTGTTTTTT. Translation: CASSMSRGDYDTGELFF.

The chain is built from TRBV27 and TRBJ2-2; no clear D gene. V was cut by 4 bases and J by 1 base, with 4 bases left in between. The CDR3 spans 13 residues. Germline V gene data show CDR1 as MNHEY and CDR2 as SMNVEV (reference sequence). The DNA of the CDR3 is TGTGCCAGCAGTTGGGGGAACACCGGGGAGCTGTTTTTT. It specifies CASSWGNTGELFF.

The chain employs TRBV4-3 and TRBJ1-1; 8 bases fit TRBD1. This CDR3 comprises 15 residues. V lost 4 bases, J lost 1 base, and 5 bases stayed unmatched. The germline CDR1 and CDR2 sequences are LGHNA and YSLEER. The CDR3 reads CASSLGDRGNTEAFF. The CDR3, as DNA: TGCGCCAGCAGCCTGGGTGACAGGGGGAACACTGAAGCTTTCTTT.

The V and J genes are TRBV13 and TRBJ1-1; 8 bases agree with TRBD1. This CDR3 is 16 amino acids long. After removal of 5 bases from V and 3 bases from J, the junction contained 11 bases not matched to a gene. CDR1 and CDR2 from the germline V gene are PRHDT and FYEKMQ (reference sequence). The CDR3 is CASSPWTGYGDTEAFF. The DNA for the CDR3 is TGTGCCAGCAGCCCATGGACAGGGTATGGTGACACTGAAGCTTTCTTT.

This rearrangement joins TRBV4-1 to TRBJ1-1; D gene unclear. The ends were cut back, 0 bases at V and 8 bases at J, with 19 bases in the middle. Per germline, CDR1 MGHRA and CDR2 YSYEKL. CDR3 length equals 16 residues. The CDR3 reads CASSQDIPGRSPEAFF. CDR3 DNA: TGCGCCAGCAGCCAAGACATTCCGGGCCGCTCTCCCGAAGCTTTCTTT.

This sequence joins TRBV18 and TRBJ1-2; TRBD1 matches at 8 bases. The CDR3 is 16 residues long. With 3 bases clipped from V and 7 bases from J, the junction kept 13 bases outside the gene matches. Germline V CDR1 and CDR2: KGHSH, LQKENI. The CDR3 loop is CASSPRADREPRGYTF. CDR3 DNA sequence: TGTGCCAGCTCACCCCGGGCGGACAGGGAACCGCGTGGCTACACCTTC. Full variable domain (missing parts from reference TRBV18 and TRBJ1-2): NAGVMQNPRHLVRRRGQEARLRCSPMKGHSHVYWYRQLPEEGLKFMVYLQKENIIDESGMPKERFSAEFPKEGPSILRIQQVVRGDSAAYFCASSPRADREPRGYTFGSGTRLTVV.

This chain links TRBV7-2 with TRBJ1-5; no clear D gene. Germline V lookup: CDR1 SGHTA, CDR2 FQGNSA. V was cut by 1 base and J by 4 bases, with 8 bases left in between. This CDR3 is built from 14 residues. DNA for the CDR3: TGTGCCAGCAGCTTAGGTTCCGGTAATCAGCCCCAGCATTTT. This codes for CASSLGSGNQPQHF.

The genes are TRBV11-1 and TRBJ2-2; 12 nucleotides agree with TRBD2. The CDR3 has 16 residues. With V trimmed by 5 bases and J by 7 bases, 8 bases remained unmatched. Germline values: CDR1 SGHAT, CDR2 FQDESV (reference sequence). CDR3 residues: CASSPSGRARSGELFF. In DNA form, the CDR3 reads TGTGCCAGCAGCCCTAGCGGGAGGGCCCGGAGCGGGGAGCTGTTTTTT.

The CDR3 region is CASSIGRDGEQYF. The CDR3, as DNA: TGTGCCAGTAGTATAGGCCGGGACGGGGAGCAGTACTTC. The rearrangement uses TRBV19 and TRBJ2-7, with D perhaps being TRBD1 or TRBD2 (5 bases each). Deletions cut 1 base from V and 7 bases from J, with 11 bases between. This CDR3 contains 13 residues. CDR1 LNHDA and CDR2 SQIVND come from the germline V gene (reference sequence).

This chain joins TRBV5-5 and TRBJ2-1; 7 bases fit TRBD2. Germline CDR1 is SGHKS and CDR2 is YYEKEE (reference sequence). V gave up 2 bases and J gave up 1 base; unmatched junction bases: 3. This CDR3 has 15 amino acids. This CDR3 is CASSFLADSYNEQFF. In DNA form, the CDR3 reads TGTGCCAGCAGCTTCCTAGCGGATTCCTACAATGAGCAGTTCTTC.

The chain's CDR3 is CASSLRVKYTF. DNA for the CDR3: TGTGCCAGCAGCTTGAGGGTAAAGTACACCTTC. This rearrangement joins TRBV5-6 to TRBJ1-2; D gene ambiguous. In germline, CDR1 is SGHDT, CDR2 YYEEEE. The germline V and J ends were trimmed by 1 base and 11 bases, with 9 bases remaining between them. This CDR3 is 11 amino acids long. Supplemented by reference TRBV5-6 and TRBJ1-2, the full variable domain reads DAGVTQSPTHLIKTRGQQVTLRCSPKSGHDTVSWYQQALGQGPQFIFQYYEEEERQRGNFPDRFSGHQFPNYSSELNVNALLLGDSALYLCASSLRVKYTFGSGTRLTVV.

The chain is built from TRBV2 and TRBJ1-2; 8 bases fit TRBD1. Germline V gene data show CDR1 as SNHLY and CDR2 as FYNNEI. With 6 bases clipped from V and 4 bases from J, the junction kept 1 base outside the gene matches. This CDR3 region has 12 residues. The CDR3 loop reads CASRDRAYGYTF. The DNA for the CDR3 is TGTGCCAGCAGGGACAGGGCCTATGGCTACACCTTC.

The V and J genes are TRBV11-2 and TRBJ2-7; D not certain. Germline V gives CDR1 SGHAT, CDR2 FQNNGV. Trimming pared 0 bases from V and 0 bases from J, leaving 6 bases between. The CDR3 contains 14 residues. CDR3 region: CASSLDTISYEQYF. DNA of the CDR3: TGTGCCAGCAGCTTAGACACTATCTCCTACGAGCAGTACTTC.

The rearrangement uses TRBV6-2 or TRBV6-3 and TRBJ2-7; 9 bases match TRBD2. Germline CDR1 is MNHEY and CDR2 is SVGEGT. The CDR3 is 13 residues long. V was clipped by 5 bases and J by 6 bases; unmatched bases: 5. This CDR3 reads CASSDSGSLEQYF. As DNA, the CDR3 is TGTGCCAGCAGTGATAGCGGGAGCCTCGAGCAGTACTTC.

The chain carries TRBV3-1 (or the pseudogene TRBV3-2) and TRBJ2-1, with TRBD2 identical over 10 bases. The germline V gene has CDR1 LGHDT and CDR2 YNNKEL (reference sequence). This CDR3 region has 15 residues. The junction had 2 bases not matched to a gene; V was cut back by 4 bases and J by 2 bases. The CDR3 loop is CASSPSGRAYNEQFF. The CDR3 region has the DNA TGTGCCAGCAGCCCGAGCGGGAGGGCCTACAATGAGCAGTTCTTC.

The chain is built from TRBV12-3 or TRBV12-4 and TRBJ1-2; the match to TRBD1 covers 10 bases. V gave up 8 bases and J gave up 7 bases; unmatched junction bases: 4. The CDR3 runs 12 residues. The CDR3 DNA reads as TGTGCCAGCGGACAGGGGGTTTTTGGCTACACCTTC. Amino acid sequence: CASGQGVFGYTF.

The rearrangement uses TRBV15 and TRBJ2-5, with D possibly matching TRBD1 (5 bases). The germline V gene encodes CDR1 LNHNV and CDR2 YYDKDF (reference sequence). This CDR3 contains 15 residues. Deletions cut 0 bases from V and 1 base from J, with 9 bases between. CDR3 protein: CATSRDRGTQETQYF. CDR3 nucleotide sequence: TGTGCCACCAGCAGAGATAGGGGTACCCAAGAGACCCAGTACTTC. The variable domain in full, completed from reference TRBV15 and TRBJ2-5, reads DAMVIQNPRYQVTQFGKPVTLSCSQTLNHNVMYWYQQKSSQAPKLLFHYYDKDFNNEADTPDNFQSRRPNTSFCFLDIRSPGLGDTAMYLCATSRDRGTQETQYFGPGTRLLVL.

This clone was observed once. The V gene is TRBV11-3, the J gene TRBJ2-2; TRBD1 aligns across 7 bases. Germline CDR1 is SGHNT and CDR2 is YENEEA. The trim removed 6 bases at V and 0 bases at J, leaving 1 base unmatched. This CDR3 is built from 14 residues. The CDR3 nucleotides read TGTGCCAGCAGGCAGGGGGCGAACACCGGGGAGCTGTTTTTT. Encoded protein: CASRQGANTGELFF.

The gene calls are TRBV6-5 and TRBJ1-3; perhaps TRBD1 as D (5 bases). This CDR3 is 15 amino acids long. Germline CDR1 is MNHEY and CDR2 is SVGAGI. Trimming removed 6 bases from V and 0 bases from J, with 12 bases in between. The CDR3 region has the DNA TGTGCCAGCAGAGCAGGGCCCCACTCTGGAAACACCATATATTTT. Translated: CASRAGPHSGNTIYF.

The V call is TRBV6-1, the J call TRBJ2-1; 12 bases align to TRBD2. J lost 9 bases, V lost 4 bases, and 7 bases had no gene match. CDR1 is MNHNS and CDR2 is SASEGT in the germline V gene. There are 15 residues in the CDR3. The CDR3 DNA reads as TGTGCCAGCAGTGCAGCCCGGACTAGCGGGACTGAGCAGTTCTTC. Translation: CASSAARTSGTEQFF.

This chain joins TRBV12-5 and TRBJ1-2; 8 positions agree with TRBD1. Germline V gives CDR1 LGHNT, CDR2 FRNRAP. This CDR3 has 16 amino acids. V dropped 1 base and J dropped 8; count of bases not matched to a gene: 12. The CDR3 region is CASGLALTGGLRGYTF. The CDR3, as DNA: TGTGCTAGTGGTTTGGCCCTCACAGGGGGTCTACGAGGCTACACCTTC.

The rearrangement uses TRBV7-6 and TRBJ1-6; D gene ambiguous. Germline V gene sequence: CDR1 SGHVS, CDR2 FNYEAQ. CDR3 length equals 16 residues. The V end was cut by 1 base, the J end by 3 bases, with 10 bases between. CDR3 protein: CASSLEGRDYNSPLHF. CDR3 DNA: TGTGCCAGCAGCTTAGAGGGCCGGGACTATAATTCACCCCTCCACTTT.

Here the CDR3 DNA reads TGTGCCAGCAGCCCCGGCGGTCAGCCCCAGCATTTT. This translates into CASSPGGQPQHF. This chain joins TRBV7-9 and TRBJ1-5; D not certain. Trimming removed 5 bases at V and 6 bases at J, with 8 bases between. CDR1 and CDR2 from the germline V gene are SEHNR and FQNEAQ (reference sequence). The CDR3 covers 12 residues. Variable domain in full (rest from reference TRBV7-9 and TRBJ1-5): DTGVSQNPRHKITKRGQNVTFRCDPISEHNRLYWYRQTLGQGPEFLTYFQNEAQLEKSRLLSDRFSAERPKGSFSTLEIQRTEQGDSAMYLCASSPGGQPQHFGDGTRLSIL.